This entry lists 26 T cell receptor beta chains sequenced from one sample in a study of blood T cell repertoires in COVID-19. Sequenced by immunoSEQ multiplex PCR; TCRdb stores in-frame clones only, minus some. This table has a few hundred thousand clones, about 90% appearing once. The specimen was PBMCs or T cells enriched from blood (not recorded which). These receptors came from a man aged 25-45 years who had recovered from COVID-19.

This clone has a single count. V and J are TRBV13 and TRBJ2-1, with 7 bases that match TRBD1. The CDR3 is made up of 16 amino acids. Germline CDR1 and CDR2: PRHDT and FYEKMQ (reference sequence). J gave up 6 bases and V 5 bases, and 13 bases lay outside the gene matches. This CDR3 is CASSTTDRQRGNEQFF. CDR3 DNA sequence: TGTGCCAGCAGCACCACGGACAGGCAAAGAGGCAATGAGCAGTTCTTC.

This rearrangement joins TRBV4-1 to TRBJ2-3, with a weak D call TRBD1 (6 bases). Germline loops: CDR1 MGHRA, CDR2 YSYEKL. CDR3 size: 15 residues. Trimming removed 3 bases at V and 2 bases at J, with 12 bases between. DNA of the CDR3: TGCGCCAGCAGCCACGGACAGCGAGACACAGATACGCAGTATTTT. Amino acids: CASSHGQRDTDTQYF.

The chain uses TRBV4-3 and TRBJ2-3; D is perhaps TRBD2 (6 bases). CDR3 length: 16 residues. Germline assignment: CDR1 LGHNA and CDR2 YSLEER. V was clipped by 0 bases and J by 6 bases, with 16 bases between them. The CDR3 protein is CASSQDGGLGFDTQYF. CDR3 nucleotide sequence: TGCGCCAGCAGCCAAGACGGGGGACTCGGGTTCGATACGCAGTATTTT.

V gene TRBV19 combines with J gene TRBJ2-4; 7 bases align to TRBD1. Germline CDR1 is LNHDA and CDR2 is SQIVND (reference sequence). With V trimmed by 3 bases and J by 6 bases, 32 bases remained unmatched. The CDR3 consists of 23 residues. The CDR3 is CASSIGYRGKGTVGTLKGNIQYF. The CDR3 DNA sequence: TGTGCCAGTAGTATTGGATACAGGGGTAAAGGAACCGTGGGGACCTTGAAGGGAAACATTCAGTACTTC.

The CDR3 loop is CASRRTGEVGYTF. DNA of the CDR3: TGTGCCAGCAGAAGGACAGGGGAGGTCGGCTACACCTTC. The chain has TRBV12-3 or TRBV12-4 and TRBJ1-2; 9 positions match TRBD1. The CDR3 loop spans 13 amino acids. After removal of 6 bases from V and 8 bases from J, the junction contained 7 bases not matched to a gene.

This chain uses TRBV4-3 with TRBJ2-1; TRBD2 aligns across 12 bases. The CDR3 has 15 residues. V lost 6 bases and J lost 5; bases outside the gene matches: 5. The germline V gene has CDR1 LGHNA and CDR2 YSLEER. The CDR3 here is CASRLAGGSHNEQFF. CDR3 nucleotide sequence: TGCGCCAGCAGACTAGCGGGAGGCAGTCACAATGAGCAGTTCTTC.

J is TRBJ1-1 and V is TRBV5-1; no firm D call. V was shortened by 0 bases and J by 0 bases, with 9 bases between the two germline ends. The CDR3 contains 15 residues. The germline V gene has CDR1 SGHRS and CDR2 YFSETQ. The chain's CDR3 is CASSLGRTMNTEAFF. CDR3 DNA sequence: TGCGCCAGCAGCTTGGGGCGGACTATGAACACTGAAGCTTTCTTT.

The chain combines TRBV10-3 with TRBJ1-3; TRBD1 aligns across 7 bases. The CDR3 sequence is 17 residues long. Germline values: CDR1 ENHRY, CDR2 SYGVKD. Unmatched junction bases numbered 10, after V lost 3 bases and J lost 2 bases. CDR3 in DNA: TGTGCCATCAGTGAAGGACAGGCGGTTAACACTGGAAACACCATATATTTT. This sequence encodes CAISEGQAVNTGNTIYF.

The chain joins TRBV9 to TRBJ2-6; D gene ambiguous. The CDR3 has 18 amino acids. Germline V lookup: CDR1 SGDLS, CDR2 YYNGEE. Between the trimmed V and J ends, which lost 0 bases and 4 bases, there was a span of 17 bases. The CDR3 here is CASSVASSPGYGANVLTF. The CDR3 nucleotides are TGTGCCAGCAGCGTAGCTTCTTCCCCCGGGTACGGGGCCAACGTCCTGACTTTC.

This clone was detected only once. V is TRBV11-1 and J is TRBJ1-2; 7 bases match TRBD1. V was clipped by 6 bases and J by 4 bases; unmatched bases: 14. The germline gives CDR1 SGHAT, CDR2 FQDESV (reference sequence). The CDR3 is 16 residues long. The CDR3 DNA reads as TGTGCCAGCAGTCCGGACAGGACCAATACGATCTATGGCTACACCTTC. Its translation is CASSPDRTNTIYGYTF.

This sequence joins TRBV28 and TRBJ1-2; unclear D gene. With 5 bases removed from V and 7 bases from J, the gap between germline ends came to 20 bases. The germline V gene has CDR1 MDHEN and CDR2 SYDVKM. The CDR3 extends over 15 amino acids. This CDR3 reads CASSPPFRGIRGYTF. In DNA, the CDR3 is TGTGCCAGCAGTCCCCCATTTCGGGGTATTCGTGGCTACACCTTC.

This clone was counted only a few times. J is TRBJ1-1 and V is TRBV4-3; no clear D gene. This CDR3 has 15 amino acids. Per germline, CDR1 LGHNA and CDR2 YSLEER. V shed 4 bases and J shed 0 bases, with 12 bases lying between them. CDR3 loop: CASSPTTAVNTEAFF. In DNA form, the CDR3 reads TGCGCCAGCAGCCCGACGACTGCCGTGAACACTGAAGCTTTCTTT.

V usage is TRBV7-2 and J usage is TRBJ1-2; 9 nucleotides line up with TRBD1. Germline loops: CDR1 SGHTA, CDR2 FQGNSA. After removal of 5 bases from V and 8 bases from J, the junction contained 3 bases not matched to a gene. CDR3 length: 12 residues. CDR3 bases: TGTGCCAGCAGCCCACAGGGGGCGGGCTACACCTTC. Amino acid sequence: CASSPQGAGYTF. Full variable domain (missing parts from reference TRBV7-2 and TRBJ1-2): GAGVSQSPSNKVTEKGKDVELRCDPISGHTALYWYRQSLGQGLEFLIYFQGNSAPDKSGLPSDRFSAERTGGSVSTLTIQRTQQEDSAVYLCASSPQGAGYTFGSGTRLTVV.

This rearrangement joins TRBV28 to TRBJ2-3, with a tentative D call TRBD2 (5 bases). Per the germline V gene, CDR1 is MDHEN and CDR2 is SYDVKM. V lost 4 bases and J 1 base, leaving 6 bases between the germline ends. This CDR3 contains 13 residues. Here the CDR3 reads CASSSSRTDTQYF. The CDR3 DNA reads as TGTGCCAGCAGTTCTAGCCGCACAGATACGCAGTATTTT. Complete variable domain (other parts from reference TRBV28 and TRBJ2-3): DVKVTQSSRYLVKRTGEKVFLECVQDMDHENMFWYRQDPGLGLRLIYFSYDVKMKEKGDIPEGYSVSREKKERFSLILESASTNQTSMYLCASSSSRTDTQYFGPGTRLTVL.

This sequence joins TRBV28 and TRBJ1-2; maybe TRBD1 (6 bases). The V end was cut by 2 bases, the J end by 7 bases, with 14 bases between. The CDR3 is made up of 14 amino acids. Per the germline V gene, CDR1 is MDHEN and CDR2 is SYDVKM. The chain's CDR3 is CASSLMGALLGYTF. Written as DNA, the CDR3 is TGTGCCAGCAGTTTAATGGGGGCGTTACTTGGCTACACCTTC.

The CDR3 reads CASSYLTAYNEQFF. CDR3 coding DNA: TGTGCCAGCAGTTATCTGACAGCGTACAATGAGCAGTTCTTC. The chain is built from TRBV28 and TRBJ2-1; D might be TRBD1 (5 bases). V was clipped by 4 bases and J by 4 bases, with 11 bases between them. Germline CDR1 reads MDHEN; CDR2 reads SYDVKM. CDR3 length: 14 residues.

The chain joins TRBV28 to TRBJ1-6, with 7 nucleotides matching TRBD1. V shed 2 bases and J 10 bases; nucleotides not matched to a gene: 11. This CDR3 comprises 16 residues. Germline CDR1 is MDHEN and CDR2 is SYDVKM. The CDR3, as DNA: TGTGCCAGCAGTTTAAAAGCGACAGGGTTACGGTCACCCCTCCACTTT. Protein product: CASSLKATGLRSPLHF.

V is TRBV7-8 and J is TRBJ1-5; TRBD1 is a possible D gene (6 bases). The CDR3 sequence is 17 residues long. The germline V and J ends were trimmed by 5 bases and 4 bases, with 21 bases remaining between them. CDR1 is SGHVS, CDR2 FQNEAQ, per germline. CDR3 sequence reads: CASSPSLVKGTNQPQHF. The CDR3, as DNA: TGTGCCAGCAGCCCTTCTCTGGTGAAGGGGACAAATCAGCCCCAGCATTTT.

The chain is built from TRBV2 and TRBJ2-2, with 7 positions matching TRBD1. The CDR3 is 16 amino acids. Germline V gives CDR1 SNHLY, CDR2 FYNNEI. V shed 5 bases and J 2 bases; nucleotides not matched to a gene: 8. In DNA, the CDR3 is TGTGCCAGCAGTCACAGGGGCGCAGCCAACACCGGGGAGCTGTTTTTT. Its protein is CASSHRGAANTGELFF.

The V call is TRBV12-5, the J call TRBJ1-1; possible D gene TRBD1, 6 bases. The germline V and J ends were trimmed by 0 bases and 7 bases, with 6 bases remaining between them. This CDR3 spans 12 amino acids. The germline CDR1 and CDR2 sequences are LGHNT and FRNRAP. The CDR3, as DNA: TGTGCTAGTGGTTTGGTAGGGGGTGAAGCTTTCTTT. Its translation: CASGLVGGEAFF.

This sequence joins TRBV30 and TRBJ1-5; D call uncertain. V lost 0 bases to trimming and J lost 1 base, with 13 bases between them. CDR3 length: 16 residues. CDR1 GTSNPN and CDR2 SVGIG come from the germline V gene (reference sequence). The DNA of the CDR3 is TGTGCCTGGAGTGTAGTAACGGGTCACAGCAATCAGCCCCAGCATTTT. The encoded protein is CAWSVVTGHSNQPQHF.

This rearrangement joins TRBV24-1 to TRBJ1-4, with a possible D match to TRBD1 (5 bases). This CDR3 region has 15 residues. Germline lookup yields CDR1 KGHDR and CDR2 SFDVKD. V was clipped by 3 bases and J by 5 bases, with 12 bases between them. CDR3 DNA sequence: TGTGCCACCAGTGATCCTGACAGAGGAAATGAAAAACTGTTTTTT. Translated, it gives CATSDPDRGNEKLFF.

The CDR3 is CASSLGDLVPSYEQYF. DNA of the CDR3: TGTGCCAGCAGCTTAGGAGACCTAGTCCCCTCCTACGAGCAGTACTTC. V usage is TRBV7-2 and J usage is TRBJ2-7; D unclear. The length of the CDR3 is 16 residues. V was clipped by 1 base and J by 0 bases, with 13 bases between them. Germline V gene data show CDR1 as SGHTA and CDR2 as FQGNSA.

The chain has TRBV5-5 and TRBJ2-7; 8 bases fit TRBD1. V dropped 4 bases and J dropped 3; count of bases not matched to a gene: 6. The CDR3 totals 14 residues. Per the germline V gene, CDR1 is SGHKS and CDR2 is YYEKEE (reference sequence). The CDR3 loop is CASSGQGADYEQYF. CDR3 sequence (DNA): TGTGCCAGCAGCGGGCAGGGGGCGGACTACGAGCAGTACTTC.

V is TRBV5-4 and J is TRBJ2-1; D might be TRBD2 (7 bases). Germline lookup yields CDR1 SGHNT and CDR2 YYREEE (reference sequence). Trimming shortened V by 0 bases and J by 2 bases, and 15 bases separated the two germline ends. This CDR3 comprises 17 residues. The CDR3 bases are TGTGCCAGCAGCTTGGAGTCGGCGGGGGCCGCCTACAATGAGCAGTTCTTC. This translates into CASSLESAGAAYNEQFF.

The chain has TRBV28 and TRBJ1-4, with 11 bases lining up with TRBD1. The CDR3 length is 14 residues. Germline CDR1 is MDHEN and CDR2 is SYDVKM. The V and J ends lost 3 bases and 8 bases, in that order; junction bases with no gene match: 2. The CDR3 DNA is TGTGCCAGCAGTTTGGGGACAGGGGGAGAAAAACTGTTTTTT. The encoded protein is CASSLGTGGEKLFF.